This passage covers 7 T cell receptor beta chains from one sample sequenced in a study. TCRdb re-called the RT-PCR reads with MiXCR, one entry per CDR3 protein. The sample consists of about 700,000 distinct CDR3 sequences, 14% of them appearing once. The sequencing sample was made of memory CD4+ T cells from blood. These receptors were taken from a female donor in good health, serving as a healthy control.

The chain carries TRBV14 and TRBJ1-6, with D possibly being TRBD1 (5 bases). Trimming removed 4 bases from V and 13 bases from J, with 14 bases in between. The CDR3 spans 13 residues. The V gene's germline CDR1 is SGHDN and CDR2 FVKESK. The CDR3 nucleotides read TGTGCCAGCAGCCTTTCGACAGATACTCCCCTCCACTTT. This sequence encodes CASSLSTDTPLHF. The full variable domain, with the rest looked up from reference TRBV14 and TRBJ1-6, is EAGVTQFPSHSVIEKGQTVTLRCDPISGHDNLYWYRRVMGKEIKFLLHFVKESKQDESGMPNNRFLAERTGGTYSTLKVQPAELEDSGVYFCASSLSTDTPLHFGNGTRLTVT.

The chain carries TRBV27 and TRBJ2-7; maybe TRBD2 (6 bases). The CDR3 extends over 14 amino acids. The germline V and J ends were trimmed by 3 bases and 7 bases, with 16 bases remaining between them. Germline V gene data show CDR1 as MNHEY and CDR2 as SMNVEV (reference sequence). The CDR3 sequence: CASSLGLANNEQYF. The CDR3 DNA follows: TGTGCCAGCAGTTTGGGACTCGCTAACAATGAGCAGTACTTC.

The genes are TRBV6-5 and TRBJ1-5, with 9 bases matching TRBD1. The ends lost 5 bases at V and 9 bases at J; junction bases unmatched: 11. The CDR3 length is 15 residues. Germline V lookup: CDR1 MNHEY, CDR2 SVGAGI. The CDR3 DNA sequence: TGTGCCAGCAGTGCTGGTACAGGGGGCGCGGGGCCCCAGCATTTT. It encodes CASSAGTGGAGPQHF.

This chain uses TRBV19 with TRBJ2-3, with a tentative D call TRBD1 (6 bases). Germline assignment: CDR1 LNHDA and CDR2 SQIVND (reference sequence). This CDR3 spans 13 amino acids. Trimming took off 3 bases at V and 7 bases at J, with 11 bases between the two ends. The CDR3 DNA sequence: TGTGCCAGTAGTATGCAACAGGGTAATACGCAGTATTTT. The encoded protein is CASSMQQGNTQYF.

The table lists this clonotype with a few counts. The gene calls are TRBV5-1 and TRBJ2-1; no definite D call. This CDR3 has 15 amino acids. Germline lookup yields CDR1 SGHRS and CDR2 YFSETQ. Trimming pared 3 bases from V and 4 bases from J, leaving 14 bases between. CDR3 in amino acids: CASSSGTYLYNEQFF. As DNA, the CDR3 is TGCGCCAGCAGCTCTGGCACCTACCTATACAATGAGCAGTTCTTC.

The chain uses TRBV28 and TRBJ1-2; D remains ambiguous. V was trimmed by 1 base and J by 2 bases, leaving 14 bases between them. The CDR3 contains 16 residues. CDR1 and CDR2 from the germline V gene are MDHEN and SYDVKM. The CDR3 DNA sequence: TGTGCCAGCAGTTTATCGGGCGGGGTACTAAACTATGGCTACACCTTC. It translates to CASSLSGGVLNYGYTF.

This clonotype was seen a few times. The rearrangement joins TRBV10-3 to TRBJ1-2; 9 bases are shared with TRBD1. The CDR3 runs 16 residues. V was pared by 0 bases and J by 5 bases, with 7 bases of the junction left unmatched. Germline V gene sequence: CDR1 ENHRY, CDR2 SYGVKD. The CDR3 loop reads CAISESSGQGKYGYTF. The CDR3 nucleotides are TGTGCCATCAGTGAGTCCTCTGGACAGGGGAAGTATGGCTACACCTTC.